The clone carrying this TCR beta chain was seen only a few times. What it binds is unknown. The sample originates from a study of response to subunit inactivated influenza vaccine. Germline CDR1 MNHEY, CDR2 SVGAGI. V lost 0 bases, J lost 6 bases, and 13 bases lay in between. CDR3 size: 15 residues. TCRdb redid the calling of the RT-PCR reads with MiXCR, one entry per CDR3 protein. The data contain fewer than 350,000 distinct CDR3 sequences, 21% of them singletons. Points from the study as a whole: Each seasonal influenza vaccination, the authors suggested, recruits few new T cells.

The rearrangement links TRBV6-5 to TRBJ2-3; D possibly corresponds to TRBD1 (6 bases). The receptor was isolated from a man aged 45 to 70 who received an inactivated influenza vaccine. The input for sequencing was PBMCs from blood, taken around 22 months after vaccination. CDR3 amino acids: CASSYSAGVADTQYF. CDR3 DNA: TGTGCCAGCAGTTACTCGGCAGGGGTGGCGGATACGCAGTATTTT.